This TCR beta chain came from a study of identical twins. Study-level points and caveats: Model-predicted out-of-frame TCR alpha sharing fell below observed values in monozygotic twins. The presence of invariant MAIT and iNKT cells could partly confound analyses of zero-insertion sequences. Some out-of-frame alpha sequences were shared by twins, and these showed excess low generation probability.

Germline CDR1 MNHEY, CDR2 SMNVEV (reference sequence). The CDR3 is made up of 15 amino acids. V gave up 5 bases and J gave up 0 bases; unmatched junction bases: 6. After template switching added a universal primer site, the resulting cDNA carried unique molecular identifiers. TCRdb processed the 5' RACE reads anew with MiXCR; each CDR3 protein has one entry. The sample holds some 660,000 distinct CDR3 sequences, 8.6% seen once. This clonotype was counted only a few times. Its specificity is not known. This sample also belongs to another study, concerning yellow fever vaccine responses in identical twins.

The sequence derives from a woman aged 18-29 years in good health. Sequences were obtained from PBMCs. The chain is built from TRBV27 and TRBJ1-1; 7 bases agree with TRBD1. The CDR3 is CASSNQGQMNTEAFF. The CDR3 DNA follows: TGTGCCAGCAGTAACCAGGGACAGATGAACACTGAAGCTTTCTTT.